The entry below gives a single T cell receptor (beta chain) sequence along with its context. Expressed TCRB transcripts were sequenced because the isolated RNA had all been reverse transcribed beforehand. Sequencing was performed with immunoSEQ multiplex PCR; in TCRdb, only in-frame clones are kept and a portion is missing. Here the sample spans 120,000 to 150,000 clones, approximately 52% being singletons. This sample is drawn from a study of beta chain features in type 1 diabetes. The germline V gene has CDR1 ENHRY and CDR2 SYGVKD. The CDR3 sequence is 14 residues long. Trimming took 8 bases from V and 2 from J; bases not matched to a gene: 7. Isolation of CD4+ naive, central memory, regulatory and stem cell-like memory cells was achieved by sorting via CD45RO/CCR7/CD25/CD127/CD95/CD27.

The sequenced sample was Tregs from blood. V and J are TRBV10-3 and TRBJ2-5; 8 nucleotides match TRBD2. The sequence was collected from a man aged 18 to 30 in good health. In DNA form, the CDR3 reads TGTGCCATCGGAAGCGGGAGCCGACAAGAGACCCAGTACTTC. Translated: CAIGSGSRQETQYF.